This T cell receptor beta chain came from a study of human T cells and chemical hapten exposure. Whole-study context: While the roughly 25-week study was under way, patients received diphenylcyclopropenone on the scalp every week.

CDR3 size: 15 residues. CDR1 is SGHTA and CDR2 is FQGNSA in the germline V gene. Trimming stripped 1 base from V and 5 bases from J, with 11 bases between. Time point noted: patch test 2, 6 weeks after DPC sensitization. The treatment was: therapeutic diphenylcyclopropenone sensitization with weekly scalp DPC. Extraction yielded total RNA from whole blood (unfractionated). One entry per CDR3 protein results from TCRdb running MiXCR on the RACE reads. The sample contains roughly 140,000 distinct CDR3 sequences, approximately 10% of which appear only once. This chain joins TRBV7-2 and TRBJ2-2; D might be TRBD1 (5 bases). The TCR was taken from a woman aged 45-65 years with alopecia areata. Some clones in this sample may be carry-over from other donors' samples. The source material was whole blood, sampled in connection with sensitization to the hapten diphenylcyclopropenone (DPC). The CDR3 DNA sequence: TGTGCCAGCAGCTTAGGCAGGGTCGGGACCGGGGAGCTGTTTTTT. Amino acid sequence: CASSLGRVGTGELFF.